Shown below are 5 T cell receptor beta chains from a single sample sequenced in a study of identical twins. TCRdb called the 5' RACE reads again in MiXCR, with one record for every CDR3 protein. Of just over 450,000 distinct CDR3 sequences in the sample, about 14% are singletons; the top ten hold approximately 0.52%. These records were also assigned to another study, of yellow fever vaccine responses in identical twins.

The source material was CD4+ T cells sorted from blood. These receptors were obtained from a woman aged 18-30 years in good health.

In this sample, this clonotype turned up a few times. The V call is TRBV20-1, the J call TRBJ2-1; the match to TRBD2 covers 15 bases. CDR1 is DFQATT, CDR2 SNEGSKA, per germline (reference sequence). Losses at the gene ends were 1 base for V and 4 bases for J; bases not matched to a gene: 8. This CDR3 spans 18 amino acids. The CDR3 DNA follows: TGCAGTGCTAGAGTAAGGACTAGCGGGGGGGCCGCGTACAATGAGCAGTTCTTC. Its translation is CSARVRTSGGAAYNEQFF.

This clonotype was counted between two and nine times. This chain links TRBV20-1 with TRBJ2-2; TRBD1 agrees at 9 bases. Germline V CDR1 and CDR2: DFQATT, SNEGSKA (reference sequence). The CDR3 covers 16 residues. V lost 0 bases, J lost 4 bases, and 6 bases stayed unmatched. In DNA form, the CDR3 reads TGCAGTGCTAGAGATGCGGGACAGGGTACCACCGGGGAGCTGTTTTTT. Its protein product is CSARDAGQGTTGELFF.

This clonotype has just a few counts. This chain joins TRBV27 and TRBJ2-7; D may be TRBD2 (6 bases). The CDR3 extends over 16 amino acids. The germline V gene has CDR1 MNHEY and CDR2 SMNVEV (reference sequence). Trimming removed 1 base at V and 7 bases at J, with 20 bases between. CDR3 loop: CASSLLRLGDSLEQYF. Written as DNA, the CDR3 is TGTGCCAGCAGTTTATTACGGTTAGGGGACTCCCTTGAGCAGTACTTC.

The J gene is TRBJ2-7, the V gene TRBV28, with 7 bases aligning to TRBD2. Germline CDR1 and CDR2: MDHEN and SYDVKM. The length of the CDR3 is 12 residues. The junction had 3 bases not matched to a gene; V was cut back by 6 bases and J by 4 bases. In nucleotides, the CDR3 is TGTGCCAGCAGGTCTAGCGGATACGAGCAGTACTTC. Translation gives CASRSSGYEQYF.

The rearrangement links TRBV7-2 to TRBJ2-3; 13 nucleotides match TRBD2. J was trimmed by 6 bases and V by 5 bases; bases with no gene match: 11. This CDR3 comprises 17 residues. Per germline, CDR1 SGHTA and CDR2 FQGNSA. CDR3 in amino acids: CASSLRLTSGGPDTQYF. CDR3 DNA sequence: TGTGCCAGCAGCCTCCGACTGACTAGCGGGGGGCCGGATACGCAGTATTTT.